The next 31 T cell receptor beta chains were all read from a single sample in a study of blood T cell repertoires in COVID-19. Sequencing was performed with immunoSEQ multiplex PCR; in TCRdb, only in-frame clones are kept and a portion is missing. The repertoire holds 90,000 to 150,000 clones, with approximately 87% as singletons. What was sequenced was peripheral blood. Source of these receptors: a woman aged 50 to 60 with acute or convalescent COVID-19.

This chain joins TRBV5-1 and TRBJ2-3, with D perhaps matching TRBD1 (6 bases). This CDR3 has 14 amino acids. Germline V lookup: CDR1 SGHRS, CDR2 YFSETQ. V lost 3 bases to trimming and J lost 6 bases, with 14 bases between them. CDR3 loop: CASSSQGLGDTQYF. The CDR3 bases are TGCGCCAGCAGCTCACAGGGCTTGGGGGATACGCAGTATTTT.

This rearrangement joins TRBV3-1 (or the pseudogene TRBV3-2) to TRBJ1-2; D call uncertain. The CDR3 loop spans 16 amino acids. The V gene's germline CDR1 is LGHDT and CDR2 YNNKEL (reference sequence). V lost 1 base and J lost 1, with 13 bases in between. For the CDR3, the DNA is TGTGCCAGCAGCCAAGGGTCGGGGTATGATAACTATGGCTACACCTTC. It specifies CASSQGSGYDNYGYTF.

The chain recombines TRBV5-8 with TRBJ1-5; D is unresolved. Trimming left V 0 bases short and J 2 bases short, with 9 bases between. CDR3 length equals 15 residues. Per the germline V gene, CDR1 is SGHTS and CDR2 is YDEGEE. The CDR3 here is CASSLEGGGNQPQHF. The CDR3 region has the DNA TGTGCCAGCAGCTTGGAGGGAGGTGGCAATCAGCCCCAGCATTTT.

This clone has just one count. This sequence joins TRBV6-1 and TRBJ2-3; weak D call: TRBD1 (6 bases). Trimming removed 3 bases from V and 4 bases from J, with 11 bases in between. Germline lookup yields CDR1 MNHNS and CDR2 SASEGT. This CDR3 region has 14 residues. CDR3 DNA sequence: TGTGCCAGCAGTGACGCCACAGGGTCAGATACGCAGTATTTT. This gives the protein CASSDATGSDTQYF.

The chain is built from TRBV19 and TRBJ2-3; 8 nucleotides line up with TRBD2. V was clipped by 8 bases and J by 3 bases; unmatched bases: 7. Germline values: CDR1 LNHDA, CDR2 SQIVND (reference sequence). The CDR3 runs to 14 residues. The chain's CDR3 is CASGSSGMTDTQYF. The CDR3 bases are TGTGCCAGTGGCAGTAGCGGGATGACAGATACGCAGTATTTT.

The genes are TRBV5-1 and TRBJ2-7; 7 bases map to TRBD1. Germline CDR1 is SGHRS and CDR2 is YFSETQ. The CDR3 has 14 residues. Trimming cost V 3 bases and J 8 bases; bases outside gene matches: 11. CDR3 sequence (DNA): TGCGCCAGCAGCTCAAGACAGGGCCCTGGTCAGCAGTACTTC. The encoded protein is CASSSRQGPGQQYF.

V is TRBV7-9 and J is TRBJ1-1; 8 bases are shared with TRBD1. V was pared by 5 bases and J by 3 bases, with 5 bases of the junction left unmatched. The CDR3 consists of 14 residues. Germline CDR1 reads SEHNR; CDR2 reads FQNEAQ (reference sequence). The CDR3 spells CASSLQDRDTEAFF. As DNA, the CDR3 is TGTGCCAGCAGCCTACAGGACAGGGACACTGAAGCTTTCTTT. The full variable domain, rest sourced from reference TRBV7-9 and TRBJ1-1, is DTGVSQNPRHKITKRGQNVTFRCDPISEHNRLYWYRQTLGQGPEFLTYFQNEAQLEKSRLLSDRFSAERPKGSFSTLEIQRTEQGDSAMYLCASSLQDRDTEAFFGQGTRLTVV.

In DNA form, the CDR3 reads TGTGCCAGCAGTCCCTACCTCACAGGGAACTATGGCTACACCTTC. Its translation: CASSPYLTGNYGYTF. The chain combines TRBV27 with TRBJ1-2; D perhaps matches TRBD1 (6 bases). This CDR3 has 15 residues. V gave up 5 bases and J gave up 2 bases, with 15 bases separating them. Germline V gene sequence: CDR1 MNHEY, CDR2 SMNVEV (reference sequence).

This chain uses TRBV5-4 with TRBJ1-6, with unresolved D. This CDR3 has 14 residues. In germline, CDR1 is SGHNT, CDR2 YYREEE (reference sequence). V was clipped by 4 bases and J by 9 bases, with 14 bases between them. The CDR3 DNA follows: TGTGCCAGCAGCCAACCAGGCTCCGGTTCACCCCTCCACTTT. This sequence encodes CASSQPGSGSPLHF. The whole variable domain, remainder taken from reference TRBV5-4 and TRBJ1-6, is ETGVTQSPTHLIKTRGQQVTLRCSSQSGHNTVSWYQQALGQGPQFIFQYYREEENGRGNFPPRFSGLQFPNYSSELNVNALELDDSALYLCASSQPGSGSPLHFGNGTRLTVT.

V gene TRBV7-8 combines with J gene TRBJ1-1; D is perhaps TRBD1 (5 bases). Germline V gene lookup returns CDR1 SGHVS and CDR2 FQNEAQ. Trimming left V 1 base short and J 7 bases short, with 10 bases between. The CDR3 is made up of 13 amino acids. CDR3 sequence (DNA): TGTGCCAGCAGCTTAGGGCTCAGGGATGAAGCTTTCTTT. It is translated as CASSLGLRDEAFF. Complete variable domain (other parts from reference TRBV7-8 and TRBJ1-1): GAGVSQSPRYKVAKRGQDVALRCDPISGHVSLFWYQQALGQGPEFLTYFQNEAQLDKSGLPSDRFFAERPEGSVSTLKIQRTQQEDSAVYLCASSLGLRDEAFFGQGTRLTVV.

CDR3 protein: CASSPTLDRAVYGYTF. As DNA, the CDR3 is TGTGCCAGCAGCCCTACCCTGGACAGAGCTGTCTATGGCTACACCTTC. The rearrangement links TRBV7-2 to TRBJ1-2, with a tentative D call TRBD1 (6 bases). CDR1 is SGHTA and CDR2 is FQGNSA in the germline V gene. Trimming left V 5 bases short and J 4 bases short, with 20 bases between. The CDR3 totals 16 residues.

The V and J genes are TRBV24-1 and TRBJ1-1, with 9 bases fitting TRBD1. The CDR3 runs to 14 residues. CDR1 is KGHDR, CDR2 SFDVKD, per germline. The trim removed 9 bases at V and 4 bases at J, leaving 8 bases unmatched. The CDR3 DNA is TGTGCCACCTTACACAGGGGGCGACGCACTGAAGCTTTCTTT. It encodes CATLHRGRRTEAFF.

V usage is TRBV7-3 and J usage is TRBJ2-5; 7 bases align to TRBD1. V lost 1 base and J lost 4; bases outside the gene matches: 3. Germline-derived CDR1 and CDR2 are SGHTA and FQGTGA. The CDR3 is made up of 14 amino acids. CDR3 in DNA: TGTGCCAGCAGCTTAATCGCAGGGGGAGAGACCCAGTACTTC. Translation: CASSLIAGGETQYF.

The genes are TRBV11-2 and TRBJ1-5, with D possibly being TRBD1 (6 bases). Germline V gene sequence: CDR1 SGHAT, CDR2 FQNNGV. V lost 2 bases and J lost 4, with 12 bases in between. The CDR3 spans 15 residues. For the CDR3, the DNA is TGTGCCAGCAGCTTAATGACAGGTCGAAATCAGCCCCAGCATTTT. Protein product: CASSLMTGRNQPQHF.

This clone was observed a handful of times. V is TRBV9 and J is TRBJ2-7; perhaps TRBD1 as D (6 bases). The CDR3 length is 17 residues. Germline CDR1 and CDR2: SGDLS and YYNGEE. Trimming took 4 bases from V and 3 from J, leaving 23 bases between them. The CDR3 bases are TGTGCCAGCAGCAGCAAAGGACAGCCAGGTCCGTTCTACGAGCAGTACTTC. Its protein product is CASSSKGQPGPFYEQYF.

This chain connects TRBV7-2 to TRBJ1-5; 7 bases fit TRBD1. J was trimmed by 2 bases and V by 3 bases; bases with no gene match: 4. The CDR3 loop spans 15 amino acids. CDR1 and CDR2 (germline): SGHTA, FQGNSA. The CDR3 is CASSLTGTGNQPQHF. DNA of the CDR3: TGTGCCAGCAGCTTGACAGGGACTGGCAATCAGCCCCAGCATTTT.

The CDR3: CASSAGRGQGQGYEQYF. The CDR3 DNA follows: TGTGCCAGCAGCGCCGGGAGGGGGCAGGGACAAGGCTACGAGCAGTACTTC. This chain uses TRBV2 with TRBJ2-7, with D possibly being TRBD2 (8 bases). Trimming stripped 6 bases from V and 3 bases from J, with 24 bases between. Germline V gene lookup returns CDR1 SNHLY and CDR2 FYNNEI. The CDR3 spans 17 residues.

The chain links TRBV5-1 to TRBJ2-2; unclear D gene. The CDR3 totals 11 residues. Trimming took 6 bases from V and 7 from J, leaving 7 bases between them. Germline CDR1 is SGHRS and CDR2 is YFSETQ. The CDR3 DNA reads as TGCGCCAGCATGAGCGTCGGGGAGCTGTTTTTT. Residues: CASMSVGELFF.

V gene TRBV7-2 combines with J gene TRBJ1-1, with a weak D call TRBD1 (6 bases). Germline V gene sequence: CDR1 SGHTA, CDR2 FQGNSA. This CDR3 has 13 residues. V was pared by 3 bases and J by 3 bases, with 8 bases between. CDR3 loop: CASSLKGDTEAFF. CDR3 DNA: TGTGCCAGCAGCTTGAAGGGGGACACTGAAGCTTTCTTT.

This clone has just a few counts. The rearrangement joins TRBV6-2 or TRBV6-3 to TRBJ2-1; TRBD2 matches at 7 bases. CDR1 and CDR2 (germline): MNHEY, SVGEGT. The CDR3 sequence is 16 residues long. Germline trimming cut 4 bases from V and 2 bases from J; bases unmatched to any gene: 8. As DNA, the CDR3 is TGTGCCAGCAGTTCGGGTAGCGGGTTCGCCTACAATGAGCAGTTCTTC. Encoded protein: CASSSGSGFAYNEQFF.

The chain recombines TRBV14 with TRBJ2-2, with 7 bases aligning to TRBD2. The CDR3 sequence is 16 residues long. In germline, CDR1 is SGHDN, CDR2 FVKESK. Unmatched junction bases numbered 2, after V lost 0 bases and J lost 1 base. CDR3: CASSQDGGRNTGELFF. As DNA, the CDR3 is TGTGCCAGCAGCCAAGACGGGGGGAGGAACACCGGGGAGCTGTTTTTT.

There are a few counts of this clone. The CDR3 bases are TGCGCCAGCAGCGGACTAGCACCAAGCTCCTACAATGAGCAGTTCTTC. This sequence encodes CASSGLAPSSYNEQFF. This chain links TRBV5-1 with TRBJ2-1; 8 positions match TRBD2. Germline V gives CDR1 SGHRS, CDR2 YFSETQ. V was clipped by 4 bases and J by 0 bases; unmatched bases: 6. The CDR3 runs 16 residues.

V gene TRBV5-1 combines with J gene TRBJ2-7, with D possibly TRBD1 on 5 matching bases. This CDR3 spans 13 amino acids. The germline gives CDR1 SGHRS, CDR2 YFSETQ. V lost 2 bases and J 7 bases, leaving 13 bases between the germline ends. This CDR3 is CASSLGLSGEQYF. Written as DNA, the CDR3 is TGCGCCAGCAGCTTAGGCTTATCAGGGGAGCAGTACTTC. Combining the CDR3 with reference TRBV5-1 and TRBJ2-7 gives the whole variable domain KAGVTQTPRYLIKTRGQQVTLSCSPISGHRSVSWYQQTPGQGLQFLFEYFSETQRNKGNFPGRFSGRQFSNSRSEMNVSTLELGDSALYLCASSLGLSGEQYFGPGTRLTVT.

The V gene is TRBV9, the J gene TRBJ1-1, with 8 bases identical to TRBD1. Germline trimming cut 0 bases from V and 0 bases from J; bases unmatched to any gene: 10. Germline CDR1 is SGDLS and CDR2 is YYNGEE. The CDR3 contains 18 residues. CDR3 amino acids: CASSVGQGITGVNTEAFF. As DNA, the CDR3 is TGTGCCAGCAGCGTAGGACAGGGGATAACCGGAGTGAACACTGAAGCTTTCTTT.

The rearrangement joins TRBV12-3 or TRBV12-4 to TRBJ2-7, with 8 positions matching TRBD1. V dropped 4 bases and J dropped 10; count of bases not matched to a gene: 6. This CDR3 has 12 residues. CDR3 in amino acids: CASSSTGEVQYF. DNA for the CDR3: TGTGCCAGCAGTTCGACAGGGGAGGTACAGTACTTC.

V gene TRBV27 combines with J gene TRBJ1-1; tentative D call: TRBD1 (5 bases). CDR3 size: 13 residues. Germline V gene lookup returns CDR1 MNHEY and CDR2 SMNVEV (reference sequence). V was pared by 8 bases and J by 3 bases, with 13 bases between. The CDR3 is CASRGRADTEAFF. The CDR3 DNA reads TGTGCCAGCCGTGGCAGGGCGGACACTGAAGCTTTCTTT.

The chain couples TRBV5-4 to TRBJ2-5; TRBD2 aligns across 10 bases. V lost 1 base to trimming and J lost 6 bases; unmatched junction nucleotides: 12. Per germline, CDR1 SGHNT and CDR2 YYREEE (reference sequence). This CDR3 is 17 amino acids long. CDR3 in DNA: TGTGCCAGCAGCTTGAAACTAGCGGGATCGAATCGTAAGACCCAGTACTTC. Protein product: CASSLKLAGSNRKTQYF.

The chain links TRBV27 to TRBJ2-3; 11 bases match TRBD2. V shed 2 bases, J shed 1 base, and the junction held 2 bases outside the gene matches. CDR3 length equals 16 residues. In germline, CDR1 is MNHEY, CDR2 SMNVEV (reference sequence). CDR3 nucleotide sequence: TGTGCCAGCAGTTTAGCACTAGCGGGGGGCACAGATACGCAGTATTTT. Translation gives CASSLALAGGTDTQYF.

This clone was seen just once. The CDR3 DNA reads as TGTGCCAGCAGCCCCCGGACAGGGGAAAATGAAAAACTGTTTTTT. Translation gives CASSPRTGENEKLFF. The V gene is TRBV7-2, the J gene TRBJ1-4; 9 bases are a match to TRBD1. In germline, CDR1 is SGHTA, CDR2 FQGNSA. The CDR3 has 15 residues. V shed 5 bases and J 5 bases; nucleotides not matched to a gene: 6. Full variable domain (outside the CDR3, taken from reference TRBV7-2 and TRBJ1-4): GAGVSQSPSNKVTEKGKDVELRCDPISGHTALYWYRQSLGQGLEFLIYFQGNSAPDKSGLPSDRFSAERTGGSVSTLTIQRTQQEDSAVYLCASSPRTGENEKLFFGSGTQLSVL.

The rearrangement uses TRBV2 and TRBJ2-5; D possibly corresponds to TRBD1 (6 bases). The V gene's germline CDR1 is SNHLY and CDR2 FYNNEI. The CDR3 is 14 amino acids. Trimming shortened V by 5 bases and J by 2 bases, and 12 bases separated the two germline ends. CDR3 DNA: TGTGCCAGCAGTCACCGGGACATTCAAGAGACCCAGTACTTC. This gives the protein CASSHRDIQETQYF.

This chain connects TRBV14 to TRBJ1-2; TRBD1 agrees at 7 bases. The CDR3 loop spans 13 amino acids. V dropped 2 bases and J dropped 7; count of bases not matched to a gene: 4. Germline-derived CDR1 and CDR2 are SGHDN and FVKESK. The CDR3 DNA reads TGTGCCAGCAGCCAACAGGGGGGAAGTGGCTACACCTTC. Protein: CASSQQGGSGYTF.